These T cell receptor beta chains were read from a single sample in a study of vaccination effects on CD4 cells after COVID-19. Their target antigens are unknown. Assay: immunoSEQ multiplex PCR; the TCRdb copy retains only in-frame clones and omits some. Of 50,000 to 80,000 clones listed, around 80% are singletons. This sample comprised CD4+ T cells from PBMCs cultured without peptide, obtained after COVID-19 vaccination. All receptors come from a human donor who received a COVID-19 vaccine. The CDR3 runs from the conserved cysteine through the conserved F or W. A D gene is named only where the DNA matches it firmly. Not all rows give a size; the values are once, few, many and, for expanded clones, a class.

size	V	D	J	CDR3	DNA
-	TRBV19	-	TRBJ1-1	CASTLGRPLNTEAFF	TGTGCCAGTACGTTAGGACGGCCACTGAACACTGAAGCTTTCTTT
-	TRBV2	TRBD1	TRBJ1-2	CASKGDRDDTF	TGTGCCAGCAAGGGGGACAGGGACGACACCTTC
-	TRBV19	TRBD1	TRBJ2-3	CASSNLDRGRDTQYF	TGTGCCAGTAGTAACCTGGACAGGGGGCGAGATACGCAGTATTTT
-	TRBV28	TRBD2	TRBJ2-2	CASSLGLAGKPNTGELFF	TGTGCCAGCAGTTTGGGACTAGCGGGCAAGCCGAACACCGGGGAGCTGTTTTTT
-	TRBV6-5	-	TRBJ2-5	CASSYGQGETQYF	TGTGCCAGCAGTTACGGCCAGGGCGAGACCCAGTACTTC
once	TRBV5-1	-	TRBJ2-2	CASSFRAENTGELFF	TGCGCCAGCAGCTTTAGGGCGGAGAACACCGGGGAGCTGTTTTTT
-	TRBV28	-	TRBJ1-3	CASSLVVPGNTIYF	TGTGCCAGCAGTTTGGTCGTTCCAGGAAACACCATATATTTT
once	TRBV19	-	TRBJ1-5	CASIVPNQPQHF	TGTGCCAGTATAGTTCCCAATCAGCCCCAGCATTTT
-	TRBV3-1/TRBV3-2	-	TRBJ1-3	CASSQDMAARGNTIYF	TGTGCCAGCAGCCAAGATATGGCAGCAAGGGGAAACACCATATATTTT
few	TRBV19	TRBD1	TRBJ1-2	CASRTGYYGYTF	TGTGCCAGTAGGACAGGGTACTATGGCTACACCTTC
-	TRBV7-3	TRBD2	TRBJ2-3	CASSSGLAADTQYF	TGTGCCAGCAGCTCGGGACTAGCCGCAGATACGCAGTATTTT
-	TRBV19	-	TRBJ2-2	CASSFQGGTGELFF	TGTGCCAGTAGTTTCCAGGGGGGCACCGGGGAGCTGTTTTTT